The clone carrying this T cell receptor beta chain was recorded at least ten times. The data originate from a study of neurological immune-mediated disorders. With 10-nucleotide random UMIs included, cDNA was synthesized by 5'RACE. TCRdb re-called the 5' RACE reads with MiXCR, one entry per CDR3 protein. Among 45,000 to 55,000 distinct CDR3 sequences listed, 10% were seen once. The V gene's germline CDR1 is MNHEY and CDR2 SVGAGI. V was cut by 5 bases and J by 5 bases, with 16 bases left in between. This CDR3 is built from 15 residues. The chain is built from TRBV6-5 and TRBJ2-1; D is possibly TRBD2 (5 bases). The sequence was collected from a woman aged 40 to 50 with HTLV-1-associated myelopathy (HAM/TSP). The specimen was PBMCs. The CDR3 loop is CASSTRAGPNNEQFF. In DNA form, the CDR3 reads TGTGCCAGCAGTACCCGGGCGGGCCCTAACAATGAGCAGTTCTTC.